This passage covers 16 T cell receptor beta chains from one sample sequenced in a study of T cell clones after liver transplantation. Sequencing was performed with immunoSEQ multiplex PCR; in TCRdb, only in-frame clones are kept and a portion is missing. The sample lists 45,000 to 60,000 clones; 70% were seen once. The specimen comprised CD4+ T cells from blood, sampled at the approximately 16-month timepoint. These receptors were collected from a human patient who received a liver transplant. Some T cells may have originated in the graft donor.

This chain connects TRBV9 to TRBJ1-2; 11 nucleotides line up with TRBD1. Germline-derived CDR1 and CDR2 are SGDLS and YYNGEE. The CDR3 covers 14 residues. Germline trimming cut 0 bases from V and 7 bases from J; bases unmatched to any gene: 2. The CDR3 DNA reads as TGTGCCAGCAGCGTAGTGGGACAGGGGGTTGGCTACACCTTC. Protein product: CASSVVGQGVGYTF.

V is TRBV6-6 and J is TRBJ1-4; 10 nucleotides align to TRBD1. The V and J ends lost 2 bases and 6 bases, in that order; junction bases with no gene match: 3. Looked up from germline, CDR1 is MNHNY and CDR2 is SVGAGI (reference sequence). CDR3 length equals 15 residues. The chain's CDR3 is CASSYHGTGDEKLFF. The CDR3 coding sequence is TGTGCCAGCAGTTACCACGGGACAGGGGATGAAAAACTGTTTTTT.

This chain links TRBV9 with TRBJ2-3, with 10 bases matching TRBD2. The CDR3 length is 16 residues. V trimming: 4 bases; J trimming: 3 bases; junction bases outside the gene matches: 8. The germline gives CDR1 SGDLS, CDR2 YYNGEE. The CDR3 protein is CASSMGPSGRTDTQYF. CDR3 in DNA: TGTGCCAGCAGCATGGGGCCTAGCGGGAGAACAGATACGCAGTATTTT.

The sample holds a few counts of this clone. The gene calls are TRBV9 and TRBJ2-1; no clear D gene. Trimming removed 3 bases at V and 2 bases at J, with 12 bases between. This CDR3 has 15 amino acids. CDR1 is SGDLS and CDR2 is YYNGEE in the germline V gene. CDR3 loop: CASSAALDPYNEQFF. In nucleotides, the CDR3 is TGTGCCAGCAGCGCGGCGCTCGATCCCTACAATGAGCAGTTCTTC. Full variable domain (missing parts from reference TRBV9 and TRBJ2-1): DSGVTQTPKHLITATGQRVTLRCSPRSGDLSVYWYQQSLDQGLQFLIQYYNGEERAKGNILERFSAQQFPDLHSELNLSSLELGDSALYFCASSAALDPYNEQFFGPGTRLTVL.

The V gene is TRBV28, the J gene TRBJ2-1; 8 positions match TRBD1. The CDR3 runs 15 residues. Per the germline V gene, CDR1 is MDHEN and CDR2 is SYDVKM. V trimming: 4 bases; J trimming: 3 bases; junction bases outside the gene matches: 5. CDR3 protein: CASSSRTGIYNEQFF. In DNA, the CDR3 is TGTGCCAGCAGTTCACGGACAGGGATCTACAATGAGCAGTTCTTC. The full variable domain, completed using reference TRBV28 and TRBJ2-1, is DVKVTQSSRYLVKRTGEKVFLECVQDMDHENMFWYRQDPGLGLRLIYFSYDVKMKEKGDIPEGYSVSREKKERFSLILESASTNQTSMYLCASSSRTGIYNEQFFGPGTRLTVL.

In its sample, this clone is medium-sized (0.01 to 0.1%). This chain joins TRBV5-1 and TRBJ2-4; D is unresolved. The germline gives CDR1 SGHRS, CDR2 YFSETQ. CDR3 length equals 17 residues. The V gene lost 0 bases and the J gene lost 3 bases, with 16 bases spanning the gap. The DNA for the CDR3 is TGCGCCAGCAGCTTGGTGCAGGCTCCTGTAGGCAAAAACATTCAGTACTTC. Amino acids: CASSLVQAPVGKNIQYF.

This rearrangement joins TRBV29-1 to TRBJ2-3, with D perhaps matching TRBD1 or TRBD2 (5 bases each). V shed 6 bases and J shed 6 bases, with 13 bases lying between them. CDR3 length equals 12 residues. Germline loops: CDR1 SQVTM, CDR2 ANQGSEA. In DNA form, the CDR3 reads TGCAGCGTGGGGGACCAGGTGGATACGCAGTATTTT. Residues: CSVGDQVDTQYF.

The chain has TRBV27 and TRBJ2-5; 8 bases agree with TRBD1. The CDR3 extends over 15 amino acids. Germline V lookup: CDR1 MNHEY, CDR2 SMNVEV (reference sequence). Trimming at V came to 5 bases and at J to 1 base, leaving 6 bases not matched to a gene. The CDR3, as DNA: TGTGCCAGCAGTCTCAGAACAGGGGGCCAAGAGACCCAGTACTTC. It specifies CASSLRTGGQETQYF.

The chain employs TRBV9 and TRBJ2-1, with TRBD2 matching over 13 bases. Germline CDR1 and CDR2: SGDLS and YYNGEE. This CDR3 is 15 amino acids long. Trimming took 0 bases from V and 8 from J; bases not matched to a gene: 2. CDR3 sequence: CASSVDTSGRDEQFF. CDR3 bases: TGTGCCAGCAGCGTAGACACTAGCGGGAGGGATGAGCAGTTCTTC.

This sequence joins TRBV5-1 and TRBJ2-3; D is unclear. The V end lost 4 bases, the J end lost 0 bases, and 12 bases lay between the germline ends. This CDR3 region has 15 residues. From germline, CDR1 is SGHRS and CDR2 YFSETQ. DNA of the CDR3: TGCGCCAGCAGCCGAAGGGCAACAAGCACAGATACGCAGTATTTT. It is translated as CASSRRATSTDTQYF.

The chain couples TRBV19 to TRBJ1-5; 8 bases match TRBD1. Germline CDR1 is LNHDA and CDR2 is SQIVND (reference sequence). This CDR3 contains 14 residues. Trimming cost V 6 bases and J 2 bases; bases outside gene matches: 3. The CDR3 protein is CASRTTGGNQPQHF. The CDR3 DNA reads as TGTGCCAGTAGAACGACAGGGGGCAATCAGCCCCAGCATTTT.

The chain joins TRBV19 to TRBJ1-4; 7 bases fit TRBD1. The CDR3 length is 13 residues. CDR1 and CDR2 (germline): LNHDA, SQIVND (reference sequence). The J segment lost 4 bases and the V segment lost 7 bases, leaving 3 bases of the junction unmatched. CDR3: CASNRGFNEKLFF. DNA for the CDR3: TGTGCCAGTAACAGGGGCTTTAATGAAAAACTGTTTTTT.

The chain couples TRBV28 to TRBJ2-7; 8 nucleotides align to TRBD1. The CDR3 sequence is 16 residues long. V shed 5 bases, J shed 2 bases, and the junction held 11 bases outside the gene matches. Per germline, CDR1 MDHEN and CDR2 SYDVKM. The CDR3 loop is CASSLPGTGSTYEQYF. CDR3 bases: TGTGCCAGCAGTCTACCCGGGACAGGATCCACCTACGAGCAGTACTTC.

The chain is built from TRBV7-2 and TRBJ2-5; 9 bases map to TRBD2. CDR3 size: 14 residues. V dropped 8 bases and J dropped 3; count of bases not matched to a gene: 7. Germline loops: CDR1 SGHTA, CDR2 FQGNSA. The CDR3 DNA sequence: TGTGCCAGCGGTACAAGACTAGCGGAAGAGACCCAGTACTTC. Translating gives CASGTRLAEETQYF.

V gene TRBV29-1 combines with J gene TRBJ2-1; 8 nucleotides match TRBD2. J was trimmed by 14 bases and V by 5 bases; bases with no gene match: 8. Germline lookup yields CDR1 SQVTM and CDR2 ANQGSEA. The CDR3 is 11 residues long. CDR3 DNA: TGCAGCGTTCTGTCGGGGGGGTATAAGTTCTTC. As protein: CSVLSGGYKFF.

This chain links TRBV19 with TRBJ1-5; D call uncertain. The CDR3 contains 12 residues. Trimming shortened V by 5 bases and J by 4 bases, and 6 bases separated the two germline ends. In germline, CDR1 is LNHDA, CDR2 SQIVND (reference sequence). CDR3 residues: CASSEVNQPQHF. CDR3 nucleotides: TGTGCCAGTAGTGAAGTAAATCAGCCCCAGCATTTT.